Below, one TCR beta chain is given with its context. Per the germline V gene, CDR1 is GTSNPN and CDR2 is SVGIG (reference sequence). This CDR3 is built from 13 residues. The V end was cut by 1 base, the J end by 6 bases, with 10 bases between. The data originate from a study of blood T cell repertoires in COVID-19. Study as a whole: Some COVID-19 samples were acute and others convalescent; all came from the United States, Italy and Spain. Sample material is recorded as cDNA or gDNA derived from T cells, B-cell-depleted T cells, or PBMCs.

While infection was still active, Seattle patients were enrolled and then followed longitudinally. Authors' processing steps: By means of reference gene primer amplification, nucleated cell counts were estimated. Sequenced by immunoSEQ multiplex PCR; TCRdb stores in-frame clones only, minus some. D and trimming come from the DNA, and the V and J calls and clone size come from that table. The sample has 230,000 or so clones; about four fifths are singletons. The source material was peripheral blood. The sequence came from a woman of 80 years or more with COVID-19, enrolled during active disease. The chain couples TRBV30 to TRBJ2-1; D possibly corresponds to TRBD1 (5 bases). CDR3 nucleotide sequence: TGTGCCTGGAGTGAACAGGTCAGCAATGAGCAGTTCTTC. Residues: CAWSEQVSNEQFF. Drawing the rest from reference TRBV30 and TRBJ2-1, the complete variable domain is SQTIHQWPATLVQPVGSPLSLECTVEGTSNPNLYWYRQAAGRGLQLLFYSVGIGQISSEVPQNLSASRPQDRQFILSSKKLLLSDSGFYLCAWSEQVSNEQFFGPGTRLTVL.